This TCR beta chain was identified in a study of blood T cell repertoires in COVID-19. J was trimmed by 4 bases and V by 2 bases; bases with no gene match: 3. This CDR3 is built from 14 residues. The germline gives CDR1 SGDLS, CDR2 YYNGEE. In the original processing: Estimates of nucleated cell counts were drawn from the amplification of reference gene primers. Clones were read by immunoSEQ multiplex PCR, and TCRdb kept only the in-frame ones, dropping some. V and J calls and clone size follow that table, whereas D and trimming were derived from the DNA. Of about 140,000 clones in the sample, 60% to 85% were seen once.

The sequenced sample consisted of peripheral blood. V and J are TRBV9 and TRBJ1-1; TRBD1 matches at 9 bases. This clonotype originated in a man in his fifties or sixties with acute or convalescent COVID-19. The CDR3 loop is CASSVVTGGTEAFF. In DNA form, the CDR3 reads TGTGCCAGCAGCGTGGTGACAGGGGGCACTGAAGCTTTCTTT.